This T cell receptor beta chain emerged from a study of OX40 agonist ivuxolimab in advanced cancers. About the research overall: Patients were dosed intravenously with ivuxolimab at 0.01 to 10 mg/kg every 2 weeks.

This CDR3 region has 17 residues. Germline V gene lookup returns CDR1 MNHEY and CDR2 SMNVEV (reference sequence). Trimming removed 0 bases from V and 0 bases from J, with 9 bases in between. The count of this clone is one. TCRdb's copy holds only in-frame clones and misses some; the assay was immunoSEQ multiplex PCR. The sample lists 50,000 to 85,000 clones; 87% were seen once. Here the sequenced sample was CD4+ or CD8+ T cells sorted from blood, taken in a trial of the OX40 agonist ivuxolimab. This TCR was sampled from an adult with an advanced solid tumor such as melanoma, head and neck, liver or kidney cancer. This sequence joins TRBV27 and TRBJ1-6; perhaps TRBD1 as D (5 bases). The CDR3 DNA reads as TGTGCCAGCAGTTTATCTGCTGGGGGCTCCTATAATTCACCCCTCCACTTT. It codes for CASSLSAGGSYNSPLHF.